A single sample gave rise to the 10 T cell receptor beta chains below, sequenced in a study of T-cell memory formation after mild COVID-19. TCRdb re-called the 5' RACE reads with MiXCR, one entry per CDR3 protein. The table records around 420,000 distinct CDR3 sequences, 24% of them present only once. What was sequenced was PBMCs or a T cell subset sorted from them (not recorded which). The receptor set was obtained from an adult woman who had mild COVID-19 (a few samples of this study predate the infection). Cell type and time point are not known.

This clonotype came up a few times. The chain combines TRBV6-5 with TRBJ2-1, with D possibly being TRBD2 (6 bases). Germline-derived CDR1 and CDR2 are MNHEY and SVGAGI. This CDR3 is 18 amino acids long. Between the trimmed V and J ends, which lost 6 bases and 0 bases, there was a span of 21 bases. CDR3 DNA: TGTGCCAGCAGCGCACTACGGAGGGGTCTTAGCTCCTACAATGAGCAGTTCTTC. It translates to CASSALRRGLSSYNEQFF.

The J gene is TRBJ1-2, the V gene TRBV7-2, with D tentatively TRBD1 (6 bases). Germline CDR1 is SGHTA and CDR2 is FQGNSA. This CDR3 has 16 residues. V was shortened by 5 bases and J by 1 base, with 17 bases between the two germline ends. The CDR3 coding sequence is TGTGCCAGCAGCCCAAGGACAGTTAACTTTAACTATGGCTACACCTTC. This translates into CASSPRTVNFNYGYTF.

The CDR3 nucleotides are TGTGCCAGCAGTTCGTTAGGGACCCGTCAGCCCCAGCATTTT. Protein product: CASSSLGTRQPQHF. The V gene is TRBV27, the J gene TRBJ1-5, with a possible D match to TRBD1 (5 bases). Germline V gene data show CDR1 as MNHEY and CDR2 as SMNVEV (reference sequence). V was pared by 4 bases and J by 6 bases, with 13 bases between. The CDR3 is made up of 14 amino acids.

This clonotype has more than one count but fewer than ten. V and J are TRBV5-1 and TRBJ2-5; weak D call: TRBD2 (6 bases). The ends were cut back, 2 bases at V and 4 bases at J, with 15 bases in the middle. The CDR3 runs 15 residues. Germline values: CDR1 SGHRS, CDR2 YFSETQ. In DNA, the CDR3 is TGCGCCAGCAGCTTACCCGGGCTGGGAGGAGAGACCCAGTACTTC. Translation gives CASSLPGLGGETQYF.

The gene calls are TRBV7-9 and TRBJ2-5, with unresolved D. The germline gives CDR1 SEHNR, CDR2 FQNEAQ (reference sequence). The CDR3 is made up of 14 amino acids. Trimming removed 4 bases at V and 5 bases at J, with 14 bases between. This CDR3 reads CASSYPPGQETQYF. The CDR3 DNA is TGTGCCAGCAGCTATCCCCCGGGCCAGGAGACCCAGTACTTC.

This clonotype was counted only a few times. The rearrangement links TRBV5-1 to TRBJ2-3; TRBD1 aligns across 10 bases. The V gene's germline CDR1 is SGHRS and CDR2 YFSETQ. With V trimmed by 5 bases and J by 5 bases, 5 bases remained unmatched. This CDR3 has 14 residues. The CDR3 region has the DNA TGCGCCAGCAGGCCCGGGACAGGGGAAGATACGCAGTATTTT. This gives the protein CASRPGTGEDTQYF.

This chain joins TRBV11-2 and TRBJ2-1, with D tentatively TRBD1 (6 bases). The CDR3 covers 14 residues. The V end was cut by 5 bases, the J end by 12 bases, with 20 bases between. CDR1 and CDR2 from the germline V gene are SGHAT and FQNNGV. The CDR3 region is CASSGTFTNTGQFF. The CDR3 region has the DNA TGTGCCAGCAGCGGGACATTTACAAATACGGGGCAGTTCTTC.

This clonotype was observed a handful of times. The CDR3 nucleotides are TGTGCCAGCAGTTACACTGAGACCCTGAGGGGGACCCAGTACTTC. Amino acid sequence: CASSYTETLRGTQYF. The chain carries TRBV6-5 and TRBJ2-5; TRBD1 or TRBD2 may be the D gene (5 bases each). Germline loops: CDR1 MNHEY, CDR2 SVGAGI. The CDR3 has 15 amino acids. Trimming removed 2 bases at V and 7 bases at J, with 17 bases between.

This clonotype was seen a handful of times. V is TRBV7-3 and J is TRBJ2-3; 7 bases are shared with TRBD1. The CDR3 is made up of 15 amino acids. The V gene's germline CDR1 is SGHTA and CDR2 FQGTGA. The V segment lost 7 bases and the J segment 4 bases; nucleotides outside the gene matches: 11. CDR3 loop: CASKRGLSGPDTQYF. The CDR3 bases are TGTGCCAGCAAAAGGGGGCTGTCGGGACCAGATACGCAGTATTTT.

There are a few counts of this clonotype. The chain links TRBV7-2 to TRBJ2-3, with D perhaps matching TRBD1 (5 bases). Germline-derived CDR1 and CDR2 are SGHTA and FQGNSA. The CDR3 spans 16 residues. V was clipped by 1 base and J by 2 bases, with 13 bases between them. CDR3 region: CASSLGAGIFTDTQYF. The CDR3, as DNA: TGTGCCAGCAGCTTAGGGGCAGGGATATTCACAGATACGCAGTATTTT.